This entry describes one T cell receptor beta chain. Its antigen is undetermined. A single base separates this from a much larger clone, so it may be a read error. Isolation of PBMCs gave at least 7 million cells per sample. The data belong to a study of blood T cells in healthy people across ages. Germline V gene data show CDR1 as DFQATT and CDR2 as SNEGSKA (reference sequence). The germline V and J ends were trimmed by 8 bases and 2 bases, with 17 bases remaining between them. The CDR3 runs to 14 residues. Overall study findings and caveats: Conclusively comparing naive with antigen-experienced cells was impossible with unsorted PBMCs. Long-lived and aged donors differed, with more naive CD4+ cells and higher diversity in the long-lived.

A J-beta primer mix and a sample-barcoded 5' primer were used in a second PCR of about 7 to 12 cycles. Each cDNA molecule was tagged by a template-switch adaptor with 12 random nucleotides. A single record per CDR3 protein comes from TCRdb applying MiXCR to the 5' RACE reads. The table includes 870,000 or so distinct CDR3 sequences, more than 25% detected once. This rearrangement joins TRBV20-1 to TRBJ2-3; D might be TRBD1 or TRBD2, each matching 5 bases. The receptor comes from a woman over 75 in good health. Input material: blood. The CDR3 sequence: CSTPAMGVTDTQYF. CDR3 bases: TGCAGTACTCCAGCGATGGGGGTCACAGATACGCAGTATTTT.